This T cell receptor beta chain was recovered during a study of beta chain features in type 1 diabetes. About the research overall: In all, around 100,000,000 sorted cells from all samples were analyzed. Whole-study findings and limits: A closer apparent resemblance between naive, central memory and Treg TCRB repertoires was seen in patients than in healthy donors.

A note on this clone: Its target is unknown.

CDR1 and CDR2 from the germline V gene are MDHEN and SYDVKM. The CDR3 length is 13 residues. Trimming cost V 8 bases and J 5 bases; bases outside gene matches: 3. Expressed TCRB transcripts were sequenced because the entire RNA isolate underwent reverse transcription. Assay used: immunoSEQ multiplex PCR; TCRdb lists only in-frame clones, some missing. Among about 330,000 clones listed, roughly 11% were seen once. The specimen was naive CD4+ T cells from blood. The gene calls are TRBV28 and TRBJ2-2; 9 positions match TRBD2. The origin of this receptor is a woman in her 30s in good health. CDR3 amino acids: CASGTSRTGELFF. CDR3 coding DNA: TGTGCCAGCGGGACTAGCCGGACCGGGGAGCTGTTTTTT.